The present TCR beta chain was sequenced within a study of blood T cell repertoires in COVID-19. Looking at the study overall: Sites across the United States, Italy and Spain contributed samples from acute and convalescent COVID-19.

V lost 6 bases and J lost 1, with 7 bases in between. CDR3 size: 12 residues. Germline V gene sequence: CDR1 SGHRS, CDR2 YFSETQ. In the original analysis: Researchers report that nucleated cell counts were estimated from reference gene primer amplification. Assay: immunoSEQ multiplex PCR; the TCRdb copy retains only in-frame clones and omits some. Clone size and the V and J calls come from that table; the DNA yielded D and trimming. The sample consists of some 320,000 clones, around nine tenths of them appearing once. The sequenced material came from peripheral blood. This TCR derives from a woman in her 30s with COVID-19, enrolled during active disease. The chain joins TRBV5-1 to TRBJ1-1; D remains ambiguous. The CDR3 coding sequence is TGCGCCAGCATGGCCCCGAACACTGAAGCTTTCTTT. Protein: CASMAPNTEAFF.